The sequence of this T cell receptor beta chain was determined in a study of naive and memory T cell subsets. A note on this clonotype: Antigen unknown.

The study, taken as a whole, reports: A few larger clonotypes appeared in naive repertoires, especially CD8, possibly memory cells re-expressing CD45RA.

An equimolar mix of two oligonucleotides served as the beta constant-region primer for TRBC1 and TRBC2. Four rounds of PCR amplified the ligated cDNA using nested alpha and beta constant-region primers plus SP2. TCRdb re-analysed the UMI-ligation and nested PCR reads in MiXCR, keeping a single row per CDR3 protein. The table lists under 150,000 distinct CDR3 sequences, 15% to 25% of them singletons. V was cut by 4 bases and J by 0 bases, with 7 bases left in between. This CDR3 has 15 residues. CDR1 is MDHEN and CDR2 is SYDVKM in the germline V gene. V usage is TRBV28 and J usage is TRBJ2-6; no firm D call. The sample consisted of naive CD8+ T cells from blood. This sequence originates from a human donor in good health. In DNA form, the CDR3 reads TGTGCCAGCAGTTCGCCCAGCTCTGGGGCCAACGTCCTGACTTTC. Translated, it gives CASSSPSSGANVLTF. Full variable domain (rest looked up from reference TRBV28 and TRBJ2-6): DVKVTQSSRYLVKRTGEKVFLECVQDMDHENMFWYRQDPGLGLRLIYFSYDVKMKEKGDIPEGYSVSREKKERFSLILESASTNQTSMYLCASSSPSSGANVLTFGAGSRLTVL.